The 22 T cell receptor beta chains below all came from one sample that was sequenced in a study of T-cell reconstitution after alpha-beta-depleted transplantation in children. It was with unique molecular identifiers that the TCRbeta library was prepared. TCRdb analysed the PCR reads with MiXCR anew, one entry per CDR3 protein. The sample includes about 160,000 distinct CDR3 sequences, 11% seen only once; the top ten take approximately 13%. The starting material was PBMCs, obtained before TCRalphabeta/CD19-depleted stem cell transplant. The receptors stem from a boy under 10 years old with acute myeloid leukemia, due to receive a stem cell transplant.

Many counts were recorded for this clonotype. V gene TRBV20-1 combines with J gene TRBJ1-2; no reliable D call. This CDR3 spans 9 amino acids. The germline CDR1 and CDR2 sequences are DFQATT and SNEGSKA (reference sequence). The V and J ends lost 1 base and 7 bases respectively, with 1 base between them. CDR3: CSARGGYTF. CDR3 DNA: TGCAGTGCTAGAGGTGGCTACACCTTC.

This rearrangement joins TRBV7-9 to TRBJ1-1; D might be TRBD1 (6 bases). Between the trimmed V and J ends, which lost 2 bases and 3 bases, there was a span of 16 bases. CDR1 and CDR2 from the germline V gene are SEHNR and FQNEAQ (reference sequence). The CDR3 has 16 amino acids. CDR3 sequence reads: CASSLIPRGGHTEAFF. For the CDR3, the DNA is TGTGCCAGCAGCTTAATTCCCAGGGGAGGGCACACTGAAGCTTTCTTT. Complete variable domain (other parts from reference TRBV7-9 and TRBJ1-1): DTGVSQNPRHKITKRGQNVTFRCDPISEHNRLYWYRQTLGQGPEFLTYFQNEAQLEKSRLLSDRFSAERPKGSFSTLEIQRTEQGDSAMYLCASSLIPRGGHTEAFFGQGTRLTVV.

This clonotype has ten or more counts. The rearrangement joins TRBV24-1 to TRBJ1-1; no firm D call. Germline values: CDR1 KGHDR, CDR2 SFDVKD. The CDR3 spans 13 residues. Trimming removed 7 bases at V and 4 bases at J, with 12 bases between. The CDR3 reads CATRRSEGTEAFF. CDR3 DNA: TGTGCCACCAGACGGAGCGAGGGCACTGAAGCTTTCTTT.

This clonotype was seen many times. The gene calls are TRBV5-1 and TRBJ2-1, with TRBD2 as a possible D gene (6 bases). This CDR3 contains 15 residues. Germline lookup yields CDR1 SGHRS and CDR2 YFSETQ. V gave up 7 bases and J gave up 2 bases, with 16 bases separating them. The CDR3 spells CASHTGTGAYNEQFF. In DNA form, the CDR3 reads TGCGCCAGCCACACCGGGACTGGCGCCTACAATGAGCAGTTCTTC. Full variable domain (missing parts from reference TRBV5-1 and TRBJ2-1): KAGVTQTPRYLIKTRGQQVTLSCSPISGHRSVSWYQQTPGQGLQFLFEYFSETQRNKGNFPGRFSGRQFSNSRSEMNVSTLELGDSALYLCASHTGTGAYNEQFFGPGTRLTVL.

This clonotype turned up a few times. The rearrangement joins TRBV20-1 to TRBJ2-2; D is uncertain. The V gene lost 0 bases and the J gene lost 2 bases, with 10 bases spanning the gap. This CDR3 contains 15 residues. In germline, CDR1 is DFQATT, CDR2 SNEGSKA (reference sequence). The CDR3: CSARDLGHNTGELFF. The CDR3 DNA follows: TGCAGTGCTAGAGATCTTGGCCATAACACCGGGGAGCTGTTTTTT.

This clonotype was observed at least ten times. The chain has TRBV12-3 or TRBV12-4 and TRBJ2-7; D gene ambiguous. Trimming pared 11 bases from V and 6 bases from J, leaving 32 bases between. The CDR3 has 17 amino acids. The CDR3 region is CASLVGPPHSPRLEQYF. In DNA form, the CDR3 reads TGTGCCTCCCTAGTGGGCCCCCCCCATTCTCCTAGGCTCGAGCAGTACTTC.

This clonotype came up many times. The chain uses TRBV15 and TRBJ1-1, with a weak D call TRBD1 (6 bases). Trimming pared 6 bases from V and 1 base from J, leaving 12 bases between. Germline CDR1 is LNHNV and CDR2 is YYDKDF (reference sequence). The CDR3 has 14 residues. The CDR3 spells CATRISQGNTEAFF. In DNA, the CDR3 is TGTGCCACCAGAATTTCACAGGGGAACACTGAAGCTTTCTTT.

This clonotype came up many times. This chain uses TRBV3-1 with TRBJ1-6, with TRBD1 matching 9 bases. CDR3 length: 15 amino acids. Germline CDR1 reads LGHDT; CDR2 reads YNNKEL (reference sequence). V shed 5 bases, J shed 9 bases, and the junction held 8 bases outside the gene matches. The CDR3 region has the DNA TGTGCCAGCAGCGGACGACAGGGACAGGGTTCACCCCTCCACTTT. Residues: CASSGRQGQGSPLHF. The variable domain in full, completed from reference TRBV3-1 and TRBJ1-6, reads DTAVSQTPKYLVTQMGNDKSIKCEQNLGHDTMYWYKQDSKKFLKIMFSYNNKELIINETVPNRFSPKSPDKAHLNLHINSLELGDSAVYFCASSGRQGQGSPLHFGNGTRLTVT.

This clonotype was seen at least ten times. The chain is built from TRBV20-1 and TRBJ2-1; 8 bases are a match to TRBD2. With 5 bases clipped from V and 10 bases from J, the junction kept 13 bases outside the gene matches. This CDR3 comprises 14 residues. The germline CDR1 and CDR2 sequences are DFQATT and SNEGSKA (reference sequence). The CDR3 DNA reads TGCAGTGCTTCCGGGGCTCCGGGGGGGGCGGAGCAGTTCTTC. Translating gives CSASGAPGGAEQFF.

This clonotype appeared many times. The chain links TRBV28 to TRBJ1-1; 9 nucleotides align to TRBD1. The CDR3 is 17 residues long. The J segment lost 1 base and the V segment lost 6 bases, leaving 12 bases of the junction unmatched. Looked up from germline, CDR1 is MDHEN and CDR2 is SYDVKM. CDR3 amino acids: CASSLDVDRGRNTEAFF. In DNA form, the CDR3 reads TGTGCCAGCAGCTTGGACGTGGACAGGGGAAGGAACACTGAAGCTTTCTTT.

This clonotype appeared many times. V usage is TRBV10-3 and J usage is TRBJ1-2; D is ambiguous. CDR1 is ENHRY, CDR2 SYGVKD, per germline. Trimming left V 6 bases short and J 6 bases short, with 14 bases between. There are 13 residues in the CDR3. The CDR3: CAIRNQPEDGYTF. As DNA, the CDR3 is TGTGCCATCAGAAACCAACCCGAGGATGGCTACACCTTC.

This clonotype came up many times. The chain is built from TRBV5-1 and TRBJ1-2, with 7 bases aligning to TRBD1. J lost 5 bases, V lost 5 bases, and 21 bases had no gene match. The germline gives CDR1 SGHRS, CDR2 YFSETQ. The CDR3 totals 18 residues. The CDR3 bases are TGCGCCAGCAGACAAGGACAGGAGGTTCCCCGCAGTCGTTATGGCTACACCTTC. It yields the protein CASRQGQEVPRSRYGYTF.

This clonotype was counted at least ten times. The V gene is TRBV10-3, the J gene TRBJ2-3, with no clear D. Trimming shortened V by 2 bases and J by 4 bases, and 4 bases separated the two germline ends. This CDR3 is 12 amino acids long. The germline CDR1 and CDR2 sequences are ENHRY and SYGVKD. CDR3 nucleotide sequence: TGTGCCATCAGTGAGGCTTCAGATACGCAGTATTTT. Encoded protein: CAISEASDTQYF.

This clonotype came up many times. The chain uses TRBV4-2 and TRBJ2-5, with 7 bases lining up with TRBD2. CDR1 and CDR2 (germline): LGHNA, YNFKEQ. With V trimmed by 0 bases and J by 0 bases, 1 base remained unmatched. There are 15 residues in the CDR3. The CDR3 DNA reads as TGTGCCAGCAGCCAAGATCGGGAGGACCAAGAGACCCAGTACTTC. Protein: CASSQDREDQETQYF.

The chain couples TRBV7-9 to TRBJ1-1; possible D gene TRBD1, 5 bases. Trimming took 2 bases from V and 3 from J, leaving 13 bases between them. Germline V CDR1 and CDR2: SEHNR, FQNEAQ (reference sequence). This CDR3 contains 15 residues. The CDR3 DNA follows: TGTGCCAGCAGCTTAATCGAGAAAGGGGACACTGAAGCTTTCTTT. Translated: CASSLIEKGDTEAFF.

There are many counts of this clonotype. This sequence joins TRBV20-1 and TRBJ1-1; D might be TRBD1 (5 bases). The CDR3 extends over 16 amino acids. The germline V gene has CDR1 DFQATT and CDR2 SNEGSKA (reference sequence). V was pared by 8 bases and J by 1 base, with 23 bases between. CDR3 bases: TGCAGTACTCCCGAACCCTCCCAAGGGGCGAACACTGAAGCTTTCTTT. Translated: CSTPEPSQGANTEAFF.

This clonotype was seen repeatedly, ten times or more. The J gene is TRBJ1-2, the V gene TRBV10-3, with a possible D match to TRBD1 (5 bases). There are 13 residues in the CDR3. From germline, CDR1 is ENHRY and CDR2 SYGVKD. V lost 6 bases to trimming and J lost 5 bases, with 13 bases between them. This chain's CDR3 is CAISTKSGYGYTF. CDR3 DNA sequence: TGTGCCATCAGCACTAAATCAGGGTATGGCTACACCTTC.

This clonotype has ten or more counts. CDR3 DNA sequence: TGTGCCAGCAGCCACCAGGATGGTGAAAACATTCAGTACTTC. Amino acid sequence: CASSHQDGENIQYF. The chain is built from TRBV3-1 and TRBJ2-4; no clear D. The germline V gene encodes CDR1 LGHDT and CDR2 YNNKEL (reference sequence). V gave up 3 bases and J gave up 5 bases, with 11 bases separating them. This CDR3 is 14 amino acids long.

The sample holds many counts of this clonotype. V usage is TRBV6-2 or TRBV6-3 and J usage is TRBJ2-5, with D tentatively TRBD1 or TRBD2 (5 bases each). The length of the CDR3 is 14 residues. The germline gives CDR1 MNHEY, CDR2 SVGEGT. V lost 9 bases and J lost 5, with 19 bases in between. CDR3 nucleotides: TGTGCCAGTGCTCAAGTTGGGGGTCGGGAGACCCAGTACTTC. Protein: CASAQVGGRETQYF.

This clonotype was observed many times. The chain is built from TRBV5-1 and TRBJ1-3; 7 nucleotides agree with TRBD1. The J segment lost 0 bases and the V segment lost 2 bases, leaving 2 bases of the junction unmatched. The CDR3 covers 15 residues. CDR1 is SGHRS and CDR2 is YFSETQ in the germline V gene. The CDR3 loop reads CASSFTGDSGNTIYF. The CDR3 region has the DNA TGCGCCAGCAGCTTCACAGGGGACTCTGGAAACACCATATATTTT. The variable domain in full, completed from reference TRBV5-1 and TRBJ1-3, reads KAGVTQTPRYLIKTRGQQVTLSCSPISGHRSVSWYQQTPGQGLQFLFEYFSETQRNKGNFPGRFSGRQFSNSRSEMNVSTLELGDSALYLCASSFTGDSGNTIYFGEGSWLTVV.

This clonotype was recorded many times. For the CDR3, the DNA is TGCAGTGCTAGAAGGGATTTCGCTGAAGCTTTCTTT. Translated: CSARRDFAEAFF. The V gene is TRBV20-1, the J gene TRBJ1-1; D remains ambiguous. V gave up 2 bases and J gave up 6 bases, with 10 bases separating them. Per germline, CDR1 DFQATT and CDR2 SNEGSKA (reference sequence). The CDR3 length is 12 residues.

The sample holds many counts of this clonotype. The chain uses TRBV29-1 and TRBJ2-7, with 8 bases matching TRBD2. The ends lost 6 bases at V and 0 bases at J; junction bases unmatched: 10. The germline gives CDR1 SQVTM, CDR2 ANQGSEA. This CDR3 comprises 15 residues. The CDR3 sequence: CSVPLAVEHSYEQYF. As DNA, the CDR3 is TGCAGCGTGCCACTAGCGGTAGAACACTCCTACGAGCAGTACTTC.